This T cell receptor (beta chain) stems from a study of blood T cell repertoires in COVID-19. Sequencing used immunoSEQ multiplex PCR; TCRdb keeps in-frame clones, though not all of them. This table holds some 460,000 clones, around 89% found once. Material for sequencing was peripheral blood. The TCR sequence derives from a young woman with acute or convalescent COVID-19.

Here the CDR3 reads CSAEGLGYEQYF. Written as DNA, the CDR3 is TGCAGCGCCGAGGGCCTAGGCTACGAGCAGTACTTC. This chain uses TRBV29-1 with TRBJ2-7, with a tentative D call TRBD2 (5 bases). The CDR3 loop spans 12 amino acids. Looked up from germline, CDR1 is SQVTM and CDR2 is ANQGSEA. V lost 7 bases, J lost 3 bases, and 13 bases lay in between.